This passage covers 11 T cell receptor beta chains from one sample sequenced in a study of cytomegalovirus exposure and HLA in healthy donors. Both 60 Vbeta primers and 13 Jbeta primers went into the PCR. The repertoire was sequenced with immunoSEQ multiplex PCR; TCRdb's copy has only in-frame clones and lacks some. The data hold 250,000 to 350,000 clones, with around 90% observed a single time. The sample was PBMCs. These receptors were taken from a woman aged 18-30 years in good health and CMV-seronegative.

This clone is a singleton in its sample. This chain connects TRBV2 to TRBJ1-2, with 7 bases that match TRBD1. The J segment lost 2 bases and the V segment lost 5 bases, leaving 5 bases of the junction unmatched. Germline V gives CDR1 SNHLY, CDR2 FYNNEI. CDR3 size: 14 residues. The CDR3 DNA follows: TGTGCCAGCAGTCCGGGACAGAAGAACTATGGCTACACCTTC. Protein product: CASSPGQKNYGYTF.

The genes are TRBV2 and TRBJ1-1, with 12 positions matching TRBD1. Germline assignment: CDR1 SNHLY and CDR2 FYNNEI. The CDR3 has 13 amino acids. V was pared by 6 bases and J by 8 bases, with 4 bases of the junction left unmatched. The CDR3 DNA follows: TGTGCCAGCAGGGGACAGGGGGCTAGGGAAGCTTTCTTT. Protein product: CASRGQGAREAFF.

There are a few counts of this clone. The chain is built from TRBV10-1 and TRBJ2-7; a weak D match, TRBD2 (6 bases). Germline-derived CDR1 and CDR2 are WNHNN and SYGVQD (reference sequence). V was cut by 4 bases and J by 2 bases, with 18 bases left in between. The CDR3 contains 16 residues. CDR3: CASSGASGRTPYEQYF. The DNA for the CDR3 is TGCGCCAGCAGTGGGGCCAGTGGGAGGACCCCCTACGAGCAGTACTTC.

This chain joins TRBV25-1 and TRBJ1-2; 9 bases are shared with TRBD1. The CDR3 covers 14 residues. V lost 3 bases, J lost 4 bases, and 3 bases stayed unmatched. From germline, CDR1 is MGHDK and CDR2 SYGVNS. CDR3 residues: CASSEGTGSYGYTF. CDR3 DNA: TGTGCCAGCAGTGAGGGGACAGGGAGCTATGGCTACACCTTC.

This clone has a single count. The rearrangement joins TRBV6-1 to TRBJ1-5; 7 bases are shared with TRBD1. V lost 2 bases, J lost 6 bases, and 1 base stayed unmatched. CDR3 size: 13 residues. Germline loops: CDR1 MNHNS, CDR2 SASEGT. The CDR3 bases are TGTGCCAGCAGTGAAACAGGGGCTCAGCCCCAGCATTTT. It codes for CASSETGAQPQHF.

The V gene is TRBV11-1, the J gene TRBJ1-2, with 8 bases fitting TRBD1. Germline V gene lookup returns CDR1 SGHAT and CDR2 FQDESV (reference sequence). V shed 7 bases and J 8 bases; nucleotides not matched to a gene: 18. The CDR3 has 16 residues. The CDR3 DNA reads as TGTGCCAGCACCGACCAGGCAGGGGGCATAGGGGACGGCTACACCTTC. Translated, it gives CASTDQAGGIGDGYTF.

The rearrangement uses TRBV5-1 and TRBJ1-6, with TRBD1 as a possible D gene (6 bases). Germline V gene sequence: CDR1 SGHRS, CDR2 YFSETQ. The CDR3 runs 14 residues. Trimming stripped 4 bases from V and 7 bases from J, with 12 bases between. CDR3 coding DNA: TGCGCCAGCAGCAGGGGGGGCCCGAATTCACCCCTCCACTTT. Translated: CASSRGGPNSPLHF.

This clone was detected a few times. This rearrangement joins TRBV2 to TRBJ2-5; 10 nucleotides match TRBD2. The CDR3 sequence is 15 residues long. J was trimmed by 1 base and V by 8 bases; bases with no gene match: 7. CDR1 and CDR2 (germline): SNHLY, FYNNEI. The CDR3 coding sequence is TGTGCCAGCGGGGTTAGCGGGGGGTCCCAAGAGACCCAGTACTTC. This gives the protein CASGVSGGSQETQYF.

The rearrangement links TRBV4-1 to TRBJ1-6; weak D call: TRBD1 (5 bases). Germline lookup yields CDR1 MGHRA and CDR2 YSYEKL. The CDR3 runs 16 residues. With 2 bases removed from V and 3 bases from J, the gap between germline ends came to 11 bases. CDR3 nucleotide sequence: TGCGCCAGCAGCCAACCCGGGGGGTACTATAATTCACCCCTCCACTTT. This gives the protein CASSQPGGYYNSPLHF.

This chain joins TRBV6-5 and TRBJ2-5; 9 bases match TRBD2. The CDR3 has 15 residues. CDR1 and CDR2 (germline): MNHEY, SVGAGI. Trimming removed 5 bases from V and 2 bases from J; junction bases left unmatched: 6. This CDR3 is CASSPAGGFQETQYF. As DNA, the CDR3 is TGTGCCAGCAGTCCAGCGGGGGGCTTTCAAGAGACCCAGTACTTC.

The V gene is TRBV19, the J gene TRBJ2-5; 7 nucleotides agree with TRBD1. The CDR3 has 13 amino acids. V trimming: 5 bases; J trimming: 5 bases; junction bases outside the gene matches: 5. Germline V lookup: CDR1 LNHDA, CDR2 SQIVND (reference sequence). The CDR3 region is CASSSGQMETQYF. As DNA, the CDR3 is TGTGCCAGTAGTTCGGGACAGATGGAGACCCAGTACTTC.